The 19 T cell receptor beta chains presented below share a single source sample, sequenced in a study of tumor and adjacent non-tumor tissue in lung cancer. The template was RNA from unsorted bulk tissue. More than 3 cm separated this lung sample from the edge of the tumor. The library came from three nested PCR rounds adapted from ARM-PCR protocols. TCRdb called the multiplex PCR reads again in MiXCR, with one record for every CDR3 protein. The table includes tens of thousands of distinct CDR3 sequences, roughly 80% detected once. Sequenced sample: distant non-tumor lung tissue. The origin of the receptors is a man in his 60s with non-small cell lung cancer.

V gene TRBV20-1 combines with J gene TRBJ2-7; D possibly corresponds to TRBD2 (5 bases). The CDR3 has 11 residues. Germline CDR1 DFQATT, CDR2 SNEGSKA (reference sequence). The germline V and J ends were trimmed by 0 bases and 11 bases, with 11 bases remaining between them. The CDR3 is CSARDMTIKYF. The CDR3 DNA is TGCAGTGCTAGAGATATGACTATCAAGTACTTC.

To note about this clonotype: The junction does not match germline at one end; this may be a read error. CDR3 DNA sequence: TGTAGCGTTGGAGGAGTGGGGGAGCTGTTTTTT. Protein product: CSVGGVGELFF. This chain links TRBV29-1 with TRBJ2-2; maybe TRBD2 (5 bases). The CDR3 is 11 amino acids. Germline CDR1 SQVTM, CDR2 ANQGSEA.

Worth noting for this clonotype: The conserved final phenylalanine or tryptophan is absent from the CDR3, which likely points to a read error. The DNA is left out, because the CDR3 cannot be placed on it with certainty; the CDR3 is given as TCRdb lists it. This CDR3 reads CSAHRGPVNTEALY. This sequence joins TRBV20-1 and TRBJ1-1; the D call of TRBD1 is as the table states it, not checked on the DNA. From its first to its last residue, the CDR3 has 14 amino acids. Germline CDR1 reads DFQATT; CDR2 reads SNEGSKA (reference sequence).

The chain links TRBV29-1 to TRBJ2-5; D is perhaps TRBD1 (5 bases). The CDR3 is 14 residues long. Trimming stripped 5 bases from V and 7 bases from J, with 20 bases between. CDR1 is SQVTM and CDR2 is ANQGSEA in the germline V gene. The CDR3 DNA reads TGCAGCGTTACCCAACTGACAGTTGCGTGGACCCAGTACTTC. It codes for CSVTQLTVAWTQYF. The whole variable domain, remainder taken from reference TRBV29-1 and TRBJ2-5, is SAVISQKPSRDICQRGTSLTIQCQVDSQVTMMFWYRQQPGQSLTLIATANQGSEATYESGFVIDKFPISRPNLTFSTLTVSNMSPEDSSIYLCSVTQLTVAWTQYFGPGTRLLVL.

V gene TRBV20-1 combines with J gene TRBJ2-1; D could derive from TRBD1 or TRBD2 (8 bases each). This CDR3 region has 14 residues. Germline loops: CDR1 DFQATT, CDR2 SNEGSKA (reference sequence). The CDR3 loop is CVARVRGGQDEQFF. The CDR3 nucleotides are TGCGTTGCTAGAGTTCGGGGGGGACAGGATGAGCAGTTCTTC.

This clonotype has just one count. Because it lacks the conserved phenylalanine or tryptophan at the end, this CDR3 is likely a read error. V is TRBV11-2 and J is TRBJ2-7; D assignment may be TRBD1 or TRBD2 (5 bases each). CDR1 SGHAT and CDR2 FQNNGV come from the germline V gene. The CDR3 sequence is 17 residues long. The CDR3 loop reads CTSSLDGRDVGIYEQYL. The CDR3 coding sequence is TGTACCAGCAGCTTAGACGGAAGGGACGTGGGAATCTACGAGCAGTACCTC.

Of note for this clonotype: At one boundary the junction diverges from the germline segment, which might be a read error. The CDR3 spells CARSSCRLNTEAFF. DNA of the CDR3: TGTGCCAGGAGCTCATGCAGGTTGAACACTGAAGCTTTCTTT. The chain combines TRBV11-3 with TRBJ1-1; D is undetermined. Germline V gives CDR1 SGHNT, CDR2 YENEEA. CDR3 length: 14 residues.

This clonotype was seen ten or more times. The chain is built from TRBV6-1 and TRBJ1-6; 7 bases map to TRBD1. V shed 3 bases and J 7 bases; nucleotides not matched to a gene: 6. This CDR3 comprises 15 residues. CDR1 is MNHNS and CDR2 is SASEGT in the germline V gene. CDR3 protein: CASSDRGTVNSPLHF. The CDR3 coding sequence is TGTGCCAGCAGTGATAGGGGGACAGTAAATTCACCCCTCCACTTT.

Notes on this clonotype: Because it lacks the conserved phenylalanine or tryptophan at the end, this CDR3 is likely a read error. The chain uses TRBV24-1 and TRBJ2-7; D might be TRBD2 (5 bases). The germline CDR1 and CDR2 sequences are KGHDR and SFDVKD. The CDR3 is 14 residues long. CDR3 DNA: TGTGTCACCAGTGGCCCTCCGGACTTCTACGAGCAGTACATC. This gives the protein CVTSGPPDFYEQYI.

In regard to this clonotype: One junction end does not reproduce the germline sequence, and a read error may be involved. The gene calls are TRBV12-3 or TRBV12-4 and TRBJ1-5; D perhaps matches TRBD1 (5 bases). The length of the CDR3 is 14 residues. The CDR3 region has the DNA TGTGGCAGCAGTCCCTCCGGGGGAGGTCACCCCCAGCATTTT. The encoded protein is CGSSPSGGGHPQHF.

On this clonotype itself: A read error may produce the germline difference seen at one junction end. The genes are TRBV11-3 and TRBJ1-6; D remains ambiguous. This CDR3 is 12 amino acids long. Germline CDR1 SGHNT, CDR2 YENEEA. CDR3 residues: CTSSDGYPPLNF. The CDR3 nucleotides are TGTACCAGCAGCGACGGTTATCCACCCCTCAATTTT.

As to this clonotype: The junction departs from the called germline gene at one end, perhaps through a read error. The chain joins TRBV6-1 to TRBJ2-3; tentatively, D is TRBD2 (5 bases). Germline loops: CDR1 MNHNS, CDR2 SASEGT. The CDR3 is 15 amino acids. CDR3 in DNA: TGTGCCAGCAGTGAACTAGAGGAGGAGGCAGATACACAGTATTTT. Residues: CASSELEEEADTQYF.

The rearrangement joins TRBV28 to TRBJ1-2, with 7 positions matching TRBD1. This CDR3 has 16 residues. Germline values: CDR1 MDHEN, CDR2 SYDVKM. Trimming took 5 bases from V and 6 from J; bases not matched to a gene: 15. The CDR3 coding sequence is TGTGCCAGCAGTACCCCCCGACAGGGTCTCGGTAATGGCTACACCTTC. Encoded protein: CASSTPRQGLGNGYTF.

On this clonotype itself: Sequence at one end of the junction differs from germline and may be a read error. The chain is built from TRBV11-3 and TRBJ2-2, with 9 bases matching TRBD2. The CDR3 is made up of 18 amino acids. Germline V lookup: CDR1 SGHNT, CDR2 YENEEA. CDR3 sequence (DNA): TGTGCCGGCAGCTCCCGGGGAGCGGGAGGATACAGAGCCGGGAAGCTGTTATTT. This codes for CAGSSRGAGGYRAGKLLF.

V gene TRBV7-9 combines with J gene TRBJ2-5; D may match TRBD1 or TRBD2 (5 bases each). V dropped 5 bases and J dropped 5 bases, with 21 bases sitting between them. The CDR3 runs to 16 residues. The germline CDR1 and CDR2 sequences are SEHNR and FQNEAQ (reference sequence). DNA of the CDR3: TGTGCCAGCAGCCCACCCCGGGGCAGGGTGGCGGAGACCCAGTACTTC. Amino acid sequence: CASSPPRGRVAETQYF.

The gene calls are TRBV11-2 and TRBJ2-1, with D perhaps TRBD2 (5 bases). V lost 9 bases, J lost 3 bases, and 15 bases lay in between. This CDR3 spans 14 amino acids. CDR1 is SGHAT and CDR2 is FQNNGV in the germline V gene. The CDR3 nucleotides are TGTGCCAGTAGCCTGGTAGGAGGCTACAATGAGCAGTTCTTC. It encodes CASSLVGGYNEQFF.

To note about this clonotype: A much larger clone differs by one base, so this may be a read error. The V call is TRBV6-4, the J call TRBJ2-3; D is possibly TRBD2 (6 bases). The CDR3 spans 15 residues. Germline values: CDR1 MRHNA, CDR2 SNTAGT. The CDR3 sequence is CASNDDGTSTDTQYF. CDR3 nucleotides: TGTGCCAGCAATGACGACGGGACTAGCACAGATACGCAGTATTTT.

Concerning this clonotype itself: The junction and the germline gene differ at one end; a read error may be behind it. This rearrangement joins TRBV5-1 to TRBJ2-5; D gene unclear. Germline V CDR1 and CDR2: SGHRS, YFSETQ. The CDR3 length is 14 residues. CDR3 bases: TGCGCCAGCTGCTTGTCCACGGTGTCAGAGACCCAGTACTTC. This translates into CASCLSTVSETQYF.

In regard to this clonotype: One end of the junction is discordant with germline, which a read error may explain. The rearrangement uses TRBV6-5 and TRBJ2-7; D may be TRBD1 (5 bases). This CDR3 contains 15 residues. Germline V lookup: CDR1 MNHEY, CDR2 SVGAGI. In DNA form, the CDR3 reads TGTGCCAGCGGCAATGGGGCAGTCACTCGCTACCAGCAATACTTC. Translation gives CASGNGAVTRYQQYF.